The rows below give T cell receptor beta chains drawn from one sample of a study of blood T cell repertoires in COVID-19. TCRdb's table, derived via immunoSEQ multiplex PCR, lists solely in-frame clones and lacks some. Here the sample spans 95,000 to 100,000 clones, 80% to 90% being singletons. Sequenced input: peripheral blood. Receptors originate from a woman in her twenties or thirties with acute or convalescent COVID-19. Both conserved end residues are part of each CDR3. The D gene is left open where the match is weak. Size is omitted from some rows. Given values are once, few, many or a class for expanded clones.

D gene	V gene	J gene	clone size	CDR3 protein	CDR3 DNA
TRBD1	TRBV5-1	TRBJ1-1	NA	CASHGTGDTEAFF	TGCGCCAGCCATGGGACAGGGGACACTGAAGCTTTCTTT
TRBD1	TRBV30	TRBJ2-3	NA	CAWSFYRGNWTDTQYF	TGTGCCTGGAGTTTCTACAGGGGAAATTGGACAGATACGCAGTATTTT
TRBD1	TRBV19	TRBJ1-1	NA	CASGTGTEAFF	TGTGCCAGCGGGACAGGCACTGAAGCTTTCTTT
NA	TRBV5-4	TRBJ2-7	NA	CASSLMGSDHEQYF	TGTGCCAGCAGCTTGATGGGTAGCGATCACGAGCAGTACTTC
NA	TRBV5-1	TRBJ1-2	NA	CASSSDTNYGYTF	TGCGCCAGCAGCTCGGACACTAACTATGGCTACACCTTC
NA	TRBV6-2/TRBV6-3	TRBJ2-5	NA	CASSYSGWSQETQYF	TGTGCCAGCAGTTACTCTGGATGGAGTCAAGAGACCCAGTACTTC
NA	TRBV30	TRBJ1-2	NA	CAWNNARQTVF	TGTGCCTGGAACAACGCTAGACAGACAGTCTTC
TRBD1	TRBV6-6	TRBJ1-1	NA	CASSYFPGGGTEAFF	TGTGCCAGCAGTTACTTCCCAGGGGGCGGAACTGAAGCTTTCTTT
NA	TRBV15	TRBJ1-2	NA	CATSRDGVEDYGYTF	TGTGCCACCAGCAGAGATGGCGTGGAGGACTATGGCTACACCTTC
TRBD1	TRBV3-1/TRBV3-2	TRBJ1-1	NA	CASTSGGEAFF	TGTGCCAGCACCTCAGGGGGTGAAGCTTTCTTT
NA	TRBV11-2	TRBJ1-1	NA	CASARDLNTEAFF	TGTGCCAGCGCGAGGGACTTGAACACTGAAGCTTTCTTT
TRBD1	TRBV28	TRBJ1-3	NA	CASSLRWDRGATGNTIYF	TGTGCCAGCAGTTTAAGGTGGGACAGGGGCGCTACTGGAAACACCATATATTTT
NA	TRBV6-1	TRBJ1-5	NA	CASSEEWVSGQPQHF	TGTGCCAGCAGTGAAGAATGGGTTAGCGGTCAGCCCCAGCATTTT
NA	TRBV28	TRBJ1-5	few	CASSSRQGDLNQPQHF	TGTGCCAGCAGTTCCCGGCAGGGCGACCTCAATCAGCCCCAGCATTTT
NA	TRBV19	TRBJ2-1	NA	CASSINSYNEQFF	TGTGCCAGTAGTATCAACTCATACAATGAGCAGTTCTTC
NA	TRBV30	TRBJ1-5	NA	CAWSRGSNQPQHF	TGTGCCTGGAGTCGAGGAAGCAATCAGCCCCAGCATTTT
NA	TRBV29-1	TRBJ1-1	few	CSVRTGSLVGEKAFF	TGCAGCGTTCGAACCGGGTCTCTAGTTGGGGAGAAAGCTTTCTTT
TRBD1	TRBV15	TRBJ2-7	NA	CATSRDQGAYEQYF	TGTGCCACCAGCAGAGATCAGGGGGCTTACGAGCAGTACTTC
TRBD2	TRBV28	TRBJ2-7	few	CASSLPGLAMNEQYF	TGTGCCAGCAGCCTACCGGGACTAGCTATGAACGAGCAGTACTTC
TRBD2	TRBV7-9	TRBJ2-3	NA	CAGRGEDTQYF	TGTGCCGGGCGGGGGGAGGATACGCAGTATTTT
NA	TRBV2	TRBJ2-3	NA	CASRGDGTDTQYF	TGTGCCAGCAGGGGAGACGGCACAGATACGCAGTATTTT
TRBD1	TRBV7-2	TRBJ2-7	NA	CASSRRQGAPYEQYF	TGTGCCAGCAGCCGGAGACAGGGGGCCCCCTACGAGCAGTACTTC
TRBD1	TRBV7-9	TRBJ1-2	NA	CASSLPQGDYGYTF	TGTGCCAGCAGCTTACCTCAGGGGGATTATGGCTACACCTTC
TRBD2	TRBV27	TRBJ2-7	NA	CASRASGGTYEQYF	TGTGCCAGCAGGGCTAGCGGGGGCACCTACGAGCAGTACTTC
TRBD2	TRBV30	TRBJ2-1	medium-sized	CAWTSGYNEQFF	TGTGCCTGGACTAGCGGGTACAATGAGCAGTTCTTC
NA	TRBV19	TRBJ1-2	NA	CASSIVGFGAEPNYGYTF	TGTGCCAGTAGTATAGTTGGGTTTGGGGCAGAACCTAACTATGGCTACACCTTC
NA	TRBV29-1	TRBJ1-1	NA	CSVLQDMNTEAFF	TGCAGCGTCTTACAGGATATGAACACTGAAGCTTTCTTT
TRBD1	TRBV6-5	TRBJ1-2	NA	CASRRQGDYGYTF	TGTGCCAGCAGACGACAGGGGGACTATGGCTACACCTTC
TRBD1	TRBV11-2	TRBJ2-7	NA	CASSRQGLEQYF	TGTGCCAGCAGCCGACAGGGCCTCGAGCAGTACTTC
TRBD1	TRBV6-5	TRBJ1-4	NA	CAGSPDRAWDEKLFF	TGTGCCGGCAGTCCGGACAGGGCGTGGGATGAAAAACTGTTTTTT
TRBD1	TRBV7-9	TRBJ2-7	NA	CASSRDRGEQYF	TGTGCCAGCAGCCGGGACAGGGGTGAGCAGTACTTC
TRBD1	TRBV5-1	TRBJ1-4	NA	CASSLGGTGGIQKLFF	TGCGCCAGCAGCTTGGGAGGGACAGGGGGCATTCAAAAACTGTTTTTT
NA	TRBV21-1	TRBJ1-1	NA	CASSKSRNTEAFF	TGTGCCAGCAGCAAGTCCAGGAACACTGAAGCTTTCTTT
NA	TRBV2	TRBJ1-6	NA	CASSLESSYNSPLHF	TGTGCCAGCTCGCTAGAGAGCTCCTATAATTCACCCCTCCACTTT
NA	TRBV2	TRBJ2-2	NA	CASSRTAPVNGELFF	TGTGCCAGCAGTCGGACAGCCCCCGTAAACGGGGAGCTGTTTTTT
NA	TRBV24-1	TRBJ2-1	once	CATSDPAPDREVYNEQFF	TGTGCCACCAGTGATCCCGCCCCCGACAGGGAGGTCTACAATGAGCAGTTCTTC
TRBD1	TRBV28	TRBJ1-1	NA	CASRDDRVNTEAFF	TGTGCCAGCAGGGACGACAGGGTGAACACTGAAGCTTTCTTT
NA	TRBV28	TRBJ1-5	NA	CASSLEGFGNQPQHF	TGTGCCAGCAGTTTGGAGGGTTTCGGCAATCAGCCCCAGCATTTT
TRBD1	TRBV5-6	TRBJ2-2	NA	CASSPDRGFPSGELFF	TGTGCCAGCAGCCCGGACAGGGGCTTTCCCTCCGGGGAGCTGTTTTTT
NA	TRBV5-4	TRBJ1-3	NA	CATRGGLTGNTIYF	TGTGCCACCCGGGGGGGATTGACTGGAAACACCATATATTTT
TRBD1	TRBV11-2	TRBJ1-1	NA	CASSFGTGMNTEAFF	TGTGCCAGCAGCTTCGGGACAGGGATGAACACTGAAGCTTTCTTT
TRBD1	TRBV27	TRBJ1-1	NA	CASRGGTNTEAFF	TGTGCCAGCAGAGGGGGCACGAACACTGAAGCTTTCTTT
NA	TRBV6-1	TRBJ2-2	NA	CASSEAPGAGELFF	TGTGCCAGCAGTGAAGCGCCAGGGGCCGGGGAGCTGTTTTTT
NA	TRBV4-1	TRBJ2-3	NA	CASSQAGARSTDTQYF	TGCGCCAGCAGCCAAGCCGGCGCTAGATCCACAGATACGCAGTATTTT
TRBD1	TRBV18	TRBJ2-7	NA	CASSPGTGRNYEQYF	TGTGCCAGCTCACCGGGGACAGGCAGAAACTACGAGCAGTACTTC
NA	TRBV11-2	TRBJ1-4	NA	CASSLVSEKLFF	TGTGCCAGCAGCTTAGTGAGTGAAAAACTGTTTTTT
TRBD2	TRBV10-3	TRBJ2-7	NA	CASSRGTSGGSYEQYF	TGTGCCAGCTCCAGGGGGACTAGCGGGGGCTCCTACGAGCAGTACTTC
NA	TRBV4-1	TRBJ2-3	NA	CASSHSFDTADTQYF	TGCGCCAGCAGCCATTCCTTCGACACCGCAGATACGCAGTATTTT
TRBD2	TRBV5-4	TRBJ2-5	NA	CASTFAGDQETQYF	TGTGCCAGCACCTTCGCGGGAGATCAAGAGACCCAGTACTTC
NA	TRBV6-5	TRBJ1-2	NA	CASRKPGREGGYTF	TGTGCCAGCCGAAAACCTGGGAGGGAAGGCGGCTACACCTTC
NA	TRBV2	TRBJ1-3	NA	CASRPRGNGNTIYF	TGTGCCAGCAGACCCCGGGGGAACGGAAACACCATATATTTT
TRBD1	TRBV6-6	TRBJ1-6	NA	CASSSRQGANSPLHF	TGTGCCAGCAGTTCCCGACAGGGGGCTAATTCACCCCTCCACTTT
TRBD1	TRBV30	TRBJ1-2	NA	CAWSATGVGYTF	TGTGCCTGGAGTGCGACAGGGGTCGGCTACACCTTC